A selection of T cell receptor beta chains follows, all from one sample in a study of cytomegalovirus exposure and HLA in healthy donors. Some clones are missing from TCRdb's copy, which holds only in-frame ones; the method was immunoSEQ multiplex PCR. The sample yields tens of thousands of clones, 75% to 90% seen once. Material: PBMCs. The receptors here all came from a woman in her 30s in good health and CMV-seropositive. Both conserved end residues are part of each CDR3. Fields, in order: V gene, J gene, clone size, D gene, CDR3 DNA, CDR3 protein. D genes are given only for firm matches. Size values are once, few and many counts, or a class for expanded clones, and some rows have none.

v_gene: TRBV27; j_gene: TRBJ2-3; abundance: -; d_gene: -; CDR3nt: TGTGCCAGCAGTTTATATGCCGGACGTGAGAGGGTAACTCCCACAGATACGCAGTATTTT; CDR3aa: CASSLYAGRERVTPTDTQYF
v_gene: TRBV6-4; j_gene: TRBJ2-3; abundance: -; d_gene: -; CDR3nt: TGTGCCAGCAGACTCCGAGACGGGACGCAGTATTTT; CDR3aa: CASRLRDGTQYF
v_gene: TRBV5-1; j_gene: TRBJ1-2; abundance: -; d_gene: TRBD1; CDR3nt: TGCGCCAGCAGCCCCGGGACAGGGGCCCAAGCACACTATGGCTACACCTTC; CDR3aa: CASSPGTGAQAHYGYTF
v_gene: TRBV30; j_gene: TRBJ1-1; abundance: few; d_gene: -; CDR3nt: TGTGCCTGGAGTGTACAGGTGAACACTGAAGCTTTCTTT; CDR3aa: CAWSVQVNTEAFF
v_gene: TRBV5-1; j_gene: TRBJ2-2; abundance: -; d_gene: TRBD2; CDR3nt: TGCGCCAGCAGACCAACTAGCGGGGCAACCGGGGAGCTGTTTTTT; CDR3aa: CASRPTSGATGELFF
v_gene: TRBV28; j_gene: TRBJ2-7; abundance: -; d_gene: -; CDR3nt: TGTGCCAGCAGTTCACACACCCCTGCTCGCTACGAGCAGTACTTC; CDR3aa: CASSSHTPARYEQYF
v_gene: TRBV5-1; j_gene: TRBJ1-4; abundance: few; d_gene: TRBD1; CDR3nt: TGCGCCAGCAGCCCATCAAACTCACAGGGGGCAGGTGAAAAACTGTTTTTT; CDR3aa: CASSPSNSQGAGEKLFF
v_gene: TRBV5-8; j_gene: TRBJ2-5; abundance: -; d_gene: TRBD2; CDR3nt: TGTGCCAGCAGCTTGGGACTAGCGGGAGCACAAGAGACCCAGTACTTC; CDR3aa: CASSLGLAGAQETQYF
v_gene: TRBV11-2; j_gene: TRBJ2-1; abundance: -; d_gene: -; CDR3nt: TGTGCCAGCAGCTTAGATCGGGGTGAGCAGTTCTTC; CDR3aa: CASSLDRGEQFF
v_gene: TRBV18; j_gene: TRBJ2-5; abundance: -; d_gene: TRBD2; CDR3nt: TGTGCCAGCTCAGAAAGGACTAGCGGGAGCTTCGCCCAGTACTTC; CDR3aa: CASSERTSGSFAQYF
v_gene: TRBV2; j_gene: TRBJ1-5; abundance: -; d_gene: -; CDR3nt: TGTGCCAGCGCCAAGGACAGCCGATTTTATAGCAATCAGCCCCAGCATTTT; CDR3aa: CASAKDSRFYSNQPQHF
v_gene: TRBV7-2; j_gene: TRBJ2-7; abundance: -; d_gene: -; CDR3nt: TGTGCCAGCAGCCCCCACGGGCCGGGGGTTGCCTACGAGCAGTACTTC; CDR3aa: CASSPHGPGVAYEQYF
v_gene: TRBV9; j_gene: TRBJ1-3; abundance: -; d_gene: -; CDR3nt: TGTGCCAGCAGCGTAGGAGGGGGATCTGGAAACACCATATATTTT; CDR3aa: CASSVGGGSGNTIYF
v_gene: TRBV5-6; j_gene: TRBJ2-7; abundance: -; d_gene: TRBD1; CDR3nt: TGTGCCAGCAGCCGTCAGGGACAGACCTACGAGCAGTACTTC; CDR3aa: CASSRQGQTYEQYF
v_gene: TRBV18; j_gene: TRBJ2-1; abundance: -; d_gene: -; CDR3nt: TGTGCCAGCTCACCTGACGGACAGAACAATGAGCAGTTCTTC; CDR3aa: CASSPDGQNNEQFF